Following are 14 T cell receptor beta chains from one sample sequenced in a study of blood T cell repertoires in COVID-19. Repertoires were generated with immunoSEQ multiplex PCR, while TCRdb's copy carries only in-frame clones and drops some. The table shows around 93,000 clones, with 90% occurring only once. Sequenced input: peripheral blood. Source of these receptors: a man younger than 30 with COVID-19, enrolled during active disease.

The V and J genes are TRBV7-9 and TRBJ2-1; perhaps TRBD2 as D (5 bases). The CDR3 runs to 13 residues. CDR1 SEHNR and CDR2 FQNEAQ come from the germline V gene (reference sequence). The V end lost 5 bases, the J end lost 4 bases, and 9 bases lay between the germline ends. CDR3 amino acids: CASSRTPYNEQFF. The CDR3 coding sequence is TGTGCCAGCAGCAGGACTCCATACAATGAGCAGTTCTTC.

As DNA, the CDR3 is TGTGCCAGCAGCCTACAAGGAGGGAATAATTCACCCCTCCACTTT. The encoded protein is CASSLQGGNNSPLHF. The rearrangement links TRBV3-1 (or the pseudogene TRBV3-2) to TRBJ1-6; unclear D gene. The germline V gene has CDR1 LGHDT and CDR2 YNNKEL (reference sequence). This CDR3 spans 15 amino acids. Trimming removed 4 bases from V and 5 bases from J, with 12 bases in between.

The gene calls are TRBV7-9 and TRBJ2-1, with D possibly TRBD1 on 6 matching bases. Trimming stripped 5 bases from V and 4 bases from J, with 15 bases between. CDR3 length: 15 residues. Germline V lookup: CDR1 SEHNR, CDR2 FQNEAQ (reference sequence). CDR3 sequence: CASSLLGTPYNEQFF. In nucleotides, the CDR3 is TGTGCCAGCAGCCTACTCGGGACACCATACAATGAGCAGTTCTTC.

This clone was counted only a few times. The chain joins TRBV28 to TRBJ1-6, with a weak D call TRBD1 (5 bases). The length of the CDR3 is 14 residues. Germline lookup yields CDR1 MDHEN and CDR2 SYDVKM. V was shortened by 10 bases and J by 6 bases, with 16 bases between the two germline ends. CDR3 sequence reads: CATPGPGVNSPLHF. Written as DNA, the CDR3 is TGTGCCACCCCGGGACCGGGGGTTAATTCACCCCTCCACTTT.

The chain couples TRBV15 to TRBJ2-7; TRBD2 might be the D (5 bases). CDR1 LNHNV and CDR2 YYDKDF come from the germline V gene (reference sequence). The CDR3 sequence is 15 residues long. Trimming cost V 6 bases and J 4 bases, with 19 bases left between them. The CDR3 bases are TGTGCCACCAGTTTTGATACCGAGGGATGGTACGAGCAGTACTTC. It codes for CATSFDTEGWYEQYF.

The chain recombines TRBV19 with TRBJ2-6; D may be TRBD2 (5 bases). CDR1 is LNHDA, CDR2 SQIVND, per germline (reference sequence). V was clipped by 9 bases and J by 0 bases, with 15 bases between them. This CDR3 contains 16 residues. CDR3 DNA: TGTGCCAGCGGGCTAAGACGGGACTCTGGGGCCAACGTCCTGACTTTC. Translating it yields CASGLRRDSGANVLTF.

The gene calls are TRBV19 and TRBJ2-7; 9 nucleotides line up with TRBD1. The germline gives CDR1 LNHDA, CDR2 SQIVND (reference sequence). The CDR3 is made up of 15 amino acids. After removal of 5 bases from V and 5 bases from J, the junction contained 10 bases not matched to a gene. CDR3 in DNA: TGTGCCAGTAGTTTTCCGGGACAGGGCCCCCACGAGCAGTACTTC. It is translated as CASSFPGQGPHEQYF.

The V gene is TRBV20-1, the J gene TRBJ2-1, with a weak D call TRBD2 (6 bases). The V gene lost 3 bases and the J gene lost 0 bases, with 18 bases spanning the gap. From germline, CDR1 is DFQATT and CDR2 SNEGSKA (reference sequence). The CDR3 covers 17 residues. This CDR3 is CSASSSPGRGSYNEQFF. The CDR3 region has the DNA TGCAGTGCTAGTAGTTCTCCAGGGCGGGGCTCCTACAATGAGCAGTTCTTC.

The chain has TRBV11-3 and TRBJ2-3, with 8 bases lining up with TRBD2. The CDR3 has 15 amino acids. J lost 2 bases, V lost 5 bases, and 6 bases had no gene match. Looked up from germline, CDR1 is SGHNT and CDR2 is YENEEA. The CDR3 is CASSPSGGTTDTQYF. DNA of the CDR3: TGTGCCAGCAGCCCCAGCGGGGGAACCACAGATACGCAGTATTTT.

The CDR3, as DNA: TGTGCCAGCATCCTACCCGGGACAGGGTATGGCTACACCTTC. Translating it yields CASILPGTGYGYTF. The chain links TRBV5-5 to TRBJ1-2; 9 bases are shared with TRBD1. The CDR3 consists of 14 residues. Losses at the gene ends were 6 bases for V and 5 bases for J; bases not matched to a gene: 8. CDR1 SGHKS and CDR2 YYEKEE come from the germline V gene (reference sequence).

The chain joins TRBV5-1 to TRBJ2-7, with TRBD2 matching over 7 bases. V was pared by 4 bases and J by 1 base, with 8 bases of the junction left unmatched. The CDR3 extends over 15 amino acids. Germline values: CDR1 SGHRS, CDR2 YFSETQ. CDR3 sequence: CASSPVAGVSYEQYF. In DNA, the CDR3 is TGCGCCAGCAGCCCAGTGGCGGGAGTTTCCTACGAGCAGTACTTC.

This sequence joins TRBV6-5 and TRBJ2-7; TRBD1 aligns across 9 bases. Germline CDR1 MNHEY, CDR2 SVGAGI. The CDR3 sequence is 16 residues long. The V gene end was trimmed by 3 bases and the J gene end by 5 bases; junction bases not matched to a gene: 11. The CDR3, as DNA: TGTGCCAGCAGTTATTCCGGGACAGGGTTTGAGGACGAGCAGTACTTC. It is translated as CASSYSGTGFEDEQYF.

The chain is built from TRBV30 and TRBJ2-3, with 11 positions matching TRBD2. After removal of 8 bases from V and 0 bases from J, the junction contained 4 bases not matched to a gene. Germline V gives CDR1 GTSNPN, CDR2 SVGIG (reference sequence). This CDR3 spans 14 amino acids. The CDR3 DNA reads TGTGCCGGGACTAGCGGTGCTAGCACAGATACGCAGTATTTT. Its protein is CAGTSGASTDTQYF. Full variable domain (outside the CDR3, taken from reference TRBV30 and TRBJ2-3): SQTIHQWPATLVQPVGSPLSLECTVEGTSNPNLYWYRQAAGRGLQLLFYSVGIGQISSEVPQNLSASRPQDRQFILSSKKLLLSDSGFYLCAGTSGASTDTQYFGPGTRLTVL.

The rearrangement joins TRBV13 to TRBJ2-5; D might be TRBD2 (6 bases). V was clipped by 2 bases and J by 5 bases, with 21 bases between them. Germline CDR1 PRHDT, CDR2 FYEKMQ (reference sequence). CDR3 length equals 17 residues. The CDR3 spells CASSLRGLGGTRETQYF. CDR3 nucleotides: TGTGCCAGCAGCTTACGAGGTCTTGGGGGGACCAGGGAGACCCAGTACTTC.